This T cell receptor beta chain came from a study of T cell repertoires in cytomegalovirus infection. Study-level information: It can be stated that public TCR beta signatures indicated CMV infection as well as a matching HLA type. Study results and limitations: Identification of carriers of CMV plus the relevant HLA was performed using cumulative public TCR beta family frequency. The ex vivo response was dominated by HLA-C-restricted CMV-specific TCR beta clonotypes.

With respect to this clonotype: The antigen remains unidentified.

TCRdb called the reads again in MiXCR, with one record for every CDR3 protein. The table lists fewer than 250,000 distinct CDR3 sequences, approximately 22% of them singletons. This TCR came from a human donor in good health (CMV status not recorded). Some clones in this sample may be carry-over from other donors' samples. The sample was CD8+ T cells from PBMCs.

CDR3 protein: CASSPEGGFRGELFF. In DNA, the CDR3 is TGTGCCAGCAGCCCCGAGGGGGGTTTTCGCGGGGAGCTGTTTTTT. This rearrangement joins TRBV7-2 to TRBJ2-2; D tentatively reads TRBD1 or TRBD2 (6 bases each). Germline V gene lookup returns CDR1 SGHTA and CDR2 FQGNSA. Trimming removed 5 bases from V and 7 bases from J, with 17 bases in between. The CDR3 spans 15 residues.